The 25 T cell receptor beta chains in this list originate from one sample, sequenced in a study of cytomegalovirus exposure and HLA in healthy donors. Primers included in the PCR were 60 Vbeta and 13 Jbeta primers. The method was immunoSEQ multiplex PCR; TCRdb's version includes in-frame clones alone and lacks a portion of them. The table has over 120,000 clones, about 70% seen once. The sample consisted of PBMCs. The receptor source for this set is a woman aged 60-70 years in good health and CMV-seropositive.

The chain uses TRBV7-3 and TRBJ2-3; D is possibly TRBD1 (6 bases). Germline CDR1 is SGHTA and CDR2 is FQGTGA. CDR3 length equals 16 residues. V was shortened by 5 bases and J by 1 base, with 16 bases between the two germline ends. The CDR3 DNA follows: TGTGCCAGCAGCCTCCACCCGAGACAGGGCACAGATACGCAGTATTTT. As protein: CASSLHPRQGTDTQYF.

The chain links TRBV6-1 to TRBJ2-5, with 8 bases fitting TRBD1. Looked up from germline, CDR1 is MNHNS and CDR2 is SASEGT. Trimming took 1 base from V and 4 from J; bases not matched to a gene: 5. The CDR3 consists of 15 residues. The CDR3 region is CASSEGDRYIETQYF. CDR3 sequence (DNA): TGTGCCAGCAGTGAAGGGGACAGGTACATAGAGACCCAGTACTTC.

The chain joins TRBV19 to TRBJ2-3; 10 positions agree with TRBD2. V was pared by 1 base and J by 5 bases, with 9 bases of the junction left unmatched. Germline CDR1 reads LNHDA; CDR2 reads SQIVND (reference sequence). The CDR3 runs 17 residues. This CDR3 is CASSIGTSGVQRDTQYF. The CDR3 DNA is TGTGCCAGTAGTATAGGGACTAGCGGAGTCCAACGAGATACGCAGTATTTT.

A note on this clone: The same CDR3 arises from other DNA sequences in this sample as well. The CDR3 reads CASSRGQNYGYTF. The CDR3 nucleotides read TGTGCCAGCAGTCGAGGACAGAACTATGGCTACACCTTC. The chain links TRBV28 to TRBJ1-2, with D perhaps TRBD1 (6 bases). The V gene lost 5 bases and the J gene lost 2 bases, with 9 bases spanning the gap. The CDR3 runs 13 residues. Germline V gene sequence: CDR1 MDHEN, CDR2 SYDVKM.

This clone was counted a few times. The J gene is TRBJ2-7, the V gene TRBV28, with TRBD2 as a possible D gene (6 bases). The germline V gene encodes CDR1 MDHEN and CDR2 SYDVKM. V was pared by 7 bases and J by 3 bases, with 16 bases between. The CDR3 spans 14 residues. This CDR3 reads CASTLGTLGYEQYF. The CDR3 DNA sequence: TGTGCCAGCACCTTGGGGACTTTAGGCTACGAGCAGTACTTC.

The chain employs TRBV6-5 and TRBJ1-1; D is possibly TRBD1 (6 bases). Germline loops: CDR1 MNHEY, CDR2 SVGAGI. V was pared by 6 bases and J by 11 bases, with 22 bases between. This CDR3 contains 14 residues. CDR3: CASSPPGGTLKAFF. The CDR3 DNA sequence: TGTGCCAGCAGCCCCCCCGGGGGGACACTGAAGGCTTTCTTT.

For this clone: One end of the junction varies from germline; a read error may be responsible. This chain connects TRBV7-9 to TRBJ2-1, with no clear D. The CDR3 totals 11 residues. The V gene's germline CDR1 is SEHNR and CDR2 FQNEAQ (reference sequence). The CDR3 DNA reads TGTGCCAGCAGCTCCAACAATGAGCAGTTCTTC. It specifies CASSSNNEQFF.

V is TRBV28 and J is TRBJ2-1; the match to TRBD1 covers 8 bases. V lost 3 bases, J lost 10 bases, and 8 bases stayed unmatched. Germline assignment: CDR1 MDHEN and CDR2 SYDVKM. The CDR3 is 14 residues long. Here the CDR3 DNA reads TGTGCCAGCAGTTTGGGGGCAGGGGGCCGAGAGCAGTTCTTC. This gives the protein CASSLGAGGREQFF. Full variable domain (rest looked up from reference TRBV28 and TRBJ2-1): DVKVTQSSRYLVKRTGEKVFLECVQDMDHENMFWYRQDPGLGLRLIYFSYDVKMKEKGDIPEGYSVSREKKERFSLILESASTNQTSMYLCASSLGAGGREQFFGPGTRLTVL.

This chain joins TRBV29-1 and TRBJ2-2; D not certain. The CDR3 has 13 amino acids. Germline-derived CDR1 and CDR2 are SQVTM and ANQGSEA. Trimming shortened V by 3 bases and J by 1 base, and 6 bases separated the two germline ends. The CDR3 is CSVDRMNTGELFF. CDR3 DNA: TGCAGCGTTGACAGGATGAACACCGGGGAGCTGTTTTTT.

This clone was counted a few times. The V and J genes are TRBV2 and TRBJ1-1, with D maybe TRBD1 (5 bases). The length of the CDR3 is 12 residues. Germline CDR1 is SNHLY and CDR2 is FYNNEI. Deletions cut 6 bases from V and 1 base from J, with 6 bases between. The CDR3 loop is CASRDRNTEAFF. The DNA for the CDR3 is TGTGCCAGCAGAGACAGGAACACTGAAGCTTTCTTT.

The chain links TRBV11-1 to TRBJ2-7, with D perhaps TRBD1 (5 bases). With 5 bases removed from V and 3 bases from J, the gap between germline ends came to 11 bases. The germline V gene has CDR1 SGHAT and CDR2 FQDESV (reference sequence). The CDR3 contains 13 residues. This chain's CDR3 is CASSQKQGYEQYF. In DNA form, the CDR3 reads TGTGCCAGCAGCCAAAAGCAGGGCTACGAGCAGTACTTC.

This chain uses TRBV7-2 with TRBJ1-1; no clear D. Germline CDR1 reads SGHTA; CDR2 reads FQGNSA. This CDR3 contains 14 residues. The V end lost 1 base, the J end lost 3 bases, and 9 bases lay between the germline ends. CDR3 DNA sequence: TGTGCCAGCAGCTTAGTTGCAGGCTACACTGAAGCTTTCTTT. Translation gives CASSLVAGYTEAFF.

This clone showed up just a few times. The chain combines TRBV10-3 with TRBJ1-3, with 7 positions matching TRBD1. CDR3 size: 13 residues. The V and J ends lost 10 bases and 8 bases, in that order; junction bases with no gene match: 11. Germline V lookup: CDR1 ENHRY, CDR2 SYGVKD. The CDR3 DNA follows: TGTGCCACTGCTGGGACAGCCCGAGACACCATATATTTT. Amino acid sequence: CATAGTARDTIYF.

In this sample, this clone turned up a few times. V gene TRBV21-1 combines with J gene TRBJ2-7; no check of the table's D call, TRBD2, against the DNA was made. TRBV21-1 is a pseudogene locus. The CDR3 is 16 amino acids. The CDR3 spells CASSLGRDLSSYEQYF. CDR3 DNA sequence: TGTGCCAGCAGCCTAGGGCGGGACTTAAGCTCCTACGAGCAGTACTTC.

This chain joins TRBV7-2 and TRBJ2-2; 13 positions match TRBD2. This CDR3 is 18 amino acids long. V trimming: 5 bases; J trimming: 5 bases; junction bases outside the gene matches: 11. Germline V CDR1 and CDR2: SGHTA, FQGNSA. CDR3 coding DNA: TGTGCCAGCAGCATCCAGGCGGGACTAGCGGGACTTACCGGGGAGCTGTTTTTT. This gives the protein CASSIQAGLAGLTGELFF.

This chain links TRBV7-7 with TRBJ2-7; 12 bases are a match to TRBD2. CDR1 and CDR2 (germline): SSHAT, FNYEAQ (reference sequence). This CDR3 is built from 15 residues. V shed 5 bases and J 2 bases; nucleotides not matched to a gene: 4. CDR3 sequence: CASSPGLAGTYEQYF. The CDR3 nucleotides read TGTGCCAGCAGCCCCGGACTAGCGGGGACCTACGAGCAGTACTTC.

This rearrangement joins TRBV5-1 to TRBJ2-3, with 13 bases that match TRBD2. Germline values: CDR1 SGHRS, CDR2 YFSETQ. The length of the CDR3 is 19 residues. V lost 4 bases and J lost 3; bases outside the gene matches: 14. The DNA for the CDR3 is TGCGCCAGCAGCACACCGGGACTAGCGGGATCTGGGGTGACAGATACGCAGTATTTT. Residues: CASSTPGLAGSGVTDTQYF.

The sample holds one count of this clone. This chain connects TRBV28 to TRBJ1-5, with D perhaps matching TRBD1 (5 bases). The CDR3 loop spans 15 amino acids. Trimming pared 6 bases from V and 2 bases from J, leaving 14 bases between. The germline V gene has CDR1 MDHEN and CDR2 SYDVKM. CDR3 sequence: CASSQGGEGNQPQHF. CDR3 DNA: TGTGCCAGCAGCCAGGGAGGGGAGGGCAATCAGCCCCAGCATTTT.

V and J are TRBV7-6 and TRBJ1-4; tentatively, D is TRBD1 (6 bases). This CDR3 spans 16 amino acids. Germline loops: CDR1 SGHVS, CDR2 FNYEAQ. The V end was cut by 5 bases, the J end by 2 bases, with 15 bases between. In DNA, the CDR3 is TGTGCCAGCAGCCAAGGGGGAGGGAGCACTAATGAAAAACTGTTTTTT. This sequence encodes CASSQGGGSTNEKLFF. Drawing the rest from reference TRBV7-6 and TRBJ1-4, the complete variable domain is GAGVSQSPRYKVTKRGQDVALRCDPISGHVSLYWYRQALGQGPEFLTYFNYEAQQDKSGLPNDRFSAERPEGSISTLTIQRTEQRDSAMYRCASSQGGGSTNEKLFFGSGTQLSVL.

The chain employs TRBV27 and TRBJ2-2, with D uncertain. Trimming cost V 11 bases and J 2 bases, with 15 bases left between them. Per germline, CDR1 MNHEY and CDR2 SMNVEV (reference sequence). CDR3 size: 14 residues. For the CDR3, the DNA is TGTGCCCTGACTCCAACTCTTAACACCGGGGAGCTGTTTTTT. Translating gives CALTPTLNTGELFF.

The V and J genes are TRBV29-1 and TRBJ2-7, with 7 bases that match TRBD1. The CDR3 spans 15 residues. CDR1 is SQVTM, CDR2 ANQGSEA, per germline. Losses at the gene ends were 6 bases for V and 0 bases for J; bases not matched to a gene: 11. Here the CDR3 reads CSVRVTGQLSYEQYF. The CDR3 coding sequence is TGCAGCGTGCGAGTTACGGGACAGCTCTCCTACGAGCAGTACTTC.

The table lists this clone with a few counts. V is TRBV5-1 and J is TRBJ1-3, with 9 nucleotides matching TRBD1. V trimming: 0 bases; J trimming: 0 bases; junction bases outside the gene matches: 7. This CDR3 has 18 residues. The V gene's germline CDR1 is SGHRS and CDR2 YFSETQ. Here the CDR3 DNA reads TGCGCCAGCAGCTTGGGGGGGGACAGGGCGACCTCTGGAAACACCATATATTTT. Translating it yields CASSLGGDRATSGNTIYF.

The chain recombines TRBV2 with TRBJ1-3; D is perhaps TRBD1 (6 bases). CDR3 length equals 14 residues. Trimming shortened V by 8 bases and J by 4 bases, and 15 bases separated the two germline ends. Germline V gene lookup returns CDR1 SNHLY and CDR2 FYNNEI. CDR3 in amino acids: CASFWGQKGNTIYF. CDR3 DNA: TGTGCCAGCTTTTGGGGGCAAAAAGGAAACACCATATATTTT. The full variable domain, its missing parts supplied by reference TRBV2 and TRBJ1-3, is EPEVTQTPSHQVTQMGQEVILRCVPISNHLYFYWYRQILGQKVEFLVSFYNNEISEKSEIFDDQFSVERPDGSNFTLKIRSTKLEDSAMYFCASFWGQKGNTIYFGEGSWLTVV.

This sequence joins TRBV15 and TRBJ1-5; D unclear. The CDR3 has 15 amino acids. Looked up from germline, CDR1 is LNHNV and CDR2 is YYDKDF (reference sequence). V was pared by 1 base and J by 3 bases, with 10 bases between. CDR3 sequence (DNA): TGTGCCACCAGCAGAGGTAGGCAGGACAATCAGCCCCAGCATTTT. Protein: CATSRGRQDNQPQHF.

The chain combines TRBV11-3 with TRBJ2-3; D not resolved. The CDR3 consists of 13 residues. V was trimmed by 3 bases and J by 3 bases, leaving 7 bases between them. Germline CDR1 reads SGHNT; CDR2 reads YENEEA. In DNA form, the CDR3 reads TGTGCCAGCAGCTTTGGCAGGACAGATACGCAGTATTTT. As protein: CASSFGRTDTQYF.